This paragraph covers one T cell receptor beta chain sequence. The repertoire was sequenced with immunoSEQ multiplex PCR; TCRdb's copy has only in-frame clones and lacks some. The sample holds about 20,000 clones, 88% seen once. This sample is drawn from a study of T cell changes during pregnancy in multiple sclerosis. Germline V gene sequence: CDR1 MNHEY, CDR2 SVGAGI. Trimming stripped 0 bases from V and 5 bases from J, with 8 bases between. This CDR3 contains 13 residues. The sequence came from a female donor in good health, enrolled as a control in a pregnancy study. The chain has TRBV6-5 and TRBJ2-7; D possibly corresponds to TRBD1 (5 bases). The sequencing here drew on CD8+ T cells from peripheral blood mononuclear cells, taken after pregnancy. The CDR3 is CASSYSSRDEQYF. CDR3 nucleotide sequence: TGTGCCAGCAGTTACTCGAGCAGGGACGAGCAGTACTTC.